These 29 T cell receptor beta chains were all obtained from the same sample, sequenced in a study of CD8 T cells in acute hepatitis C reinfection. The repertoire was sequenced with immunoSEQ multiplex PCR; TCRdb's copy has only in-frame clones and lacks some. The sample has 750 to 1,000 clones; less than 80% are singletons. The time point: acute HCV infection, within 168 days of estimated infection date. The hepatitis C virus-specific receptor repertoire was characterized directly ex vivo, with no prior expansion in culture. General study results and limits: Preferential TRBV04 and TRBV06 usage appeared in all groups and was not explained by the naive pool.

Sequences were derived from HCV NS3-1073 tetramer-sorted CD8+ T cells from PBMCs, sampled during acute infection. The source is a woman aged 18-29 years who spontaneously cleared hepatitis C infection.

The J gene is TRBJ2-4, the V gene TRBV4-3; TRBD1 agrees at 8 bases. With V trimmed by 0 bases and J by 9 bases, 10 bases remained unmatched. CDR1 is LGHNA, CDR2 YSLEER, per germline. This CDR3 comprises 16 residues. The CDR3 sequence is CASSQEPTGGLGIQYF. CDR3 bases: TGCGCCAGCAGCCAAGAGCCCACAGGGGGATTAGGCATTCAGTACTTC.

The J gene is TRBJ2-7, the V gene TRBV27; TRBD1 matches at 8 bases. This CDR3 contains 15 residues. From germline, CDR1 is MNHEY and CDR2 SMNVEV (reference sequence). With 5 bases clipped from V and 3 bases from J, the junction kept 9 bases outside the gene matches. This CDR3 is CASSLIPGQDYEQYF. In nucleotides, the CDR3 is TGTGCCAGCAGTCTCATTCCGGGACAGGACTACGAGCAGTACTTC.

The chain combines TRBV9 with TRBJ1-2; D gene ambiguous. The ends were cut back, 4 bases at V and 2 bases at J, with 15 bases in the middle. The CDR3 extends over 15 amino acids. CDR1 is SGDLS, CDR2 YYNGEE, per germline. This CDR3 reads CASSPQVYPNYGYTF. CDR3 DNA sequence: TGTGCCAGCAGCCCCCAAGTGTATCCGAACTATGGCTACACCTTC.

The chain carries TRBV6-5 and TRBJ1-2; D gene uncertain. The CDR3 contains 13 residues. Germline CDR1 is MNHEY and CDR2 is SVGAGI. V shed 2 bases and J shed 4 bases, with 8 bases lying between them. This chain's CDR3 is CASSYQVTYGYTF. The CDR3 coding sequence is TGTGCCAGCAGTTACCAGGTTACCTATGGCTACACCTTC.

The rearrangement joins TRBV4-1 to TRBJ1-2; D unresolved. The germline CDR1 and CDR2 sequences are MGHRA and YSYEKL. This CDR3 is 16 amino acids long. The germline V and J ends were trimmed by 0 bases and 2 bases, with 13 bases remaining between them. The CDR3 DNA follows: TGCGCCAGCAGCCAAGAGGCCAGCAGTTTAAACTATGGCTACACCTTC. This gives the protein CASSQEASSLNYGYTF.

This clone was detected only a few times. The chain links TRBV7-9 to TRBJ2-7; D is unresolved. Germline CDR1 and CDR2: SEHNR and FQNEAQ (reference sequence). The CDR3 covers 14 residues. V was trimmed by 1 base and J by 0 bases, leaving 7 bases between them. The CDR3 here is CASSLDSNSYEQYF. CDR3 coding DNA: TGTGCCAGCAGCTTAGACAGTAACTCCTACGAGCAGTACTTC.

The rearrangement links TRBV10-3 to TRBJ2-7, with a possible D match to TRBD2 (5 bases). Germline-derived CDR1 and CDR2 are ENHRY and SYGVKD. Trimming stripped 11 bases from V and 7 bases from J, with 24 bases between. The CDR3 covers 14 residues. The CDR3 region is CALREEDGAWEQYF. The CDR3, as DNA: TGTGCCCTGCGAGAGGAGGATGGTGCTTGGGAGCAGTACTTC.

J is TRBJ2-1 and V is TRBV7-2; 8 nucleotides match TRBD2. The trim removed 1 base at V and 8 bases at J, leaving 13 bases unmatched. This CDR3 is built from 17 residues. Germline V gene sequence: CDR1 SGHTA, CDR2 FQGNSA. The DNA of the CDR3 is TGTGCCAGCAGCTTAGAAGTGGCGGCGGGAGGAGGCGATGAGCAGTTCTTC. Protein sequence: CASSLEVAAGGGDEQFF.

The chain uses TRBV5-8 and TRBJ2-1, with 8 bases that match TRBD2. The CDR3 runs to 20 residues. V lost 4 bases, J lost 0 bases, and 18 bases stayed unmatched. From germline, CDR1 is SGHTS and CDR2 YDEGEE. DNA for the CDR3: TGTGCCAGCAGCCCAGCTGTGGGCGGGAGGCGCCTGAGCTCCTACAATGAGCAGTTCTTC. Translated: CASSPAVGGRRLSSYNEQFF. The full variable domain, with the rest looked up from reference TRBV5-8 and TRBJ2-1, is EAGVTQSPTHLIKTRGQQATLRCSPISGHTSVYWYQQALGLGLQFLLWYDEGEERNRGNFPPRFSGRQFPNYSSELNVNALELEDSALYLCASSPAVGGRRLSSYNEQFFGPGTRLTVL.

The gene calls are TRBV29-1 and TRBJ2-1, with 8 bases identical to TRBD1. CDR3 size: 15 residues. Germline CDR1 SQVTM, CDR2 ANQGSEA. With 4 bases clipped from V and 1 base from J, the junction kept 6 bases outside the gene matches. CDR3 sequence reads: CSVVTGGGSYNEQFF. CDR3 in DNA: TGCAGCGTTGTCACAGGGGGTGGATCCTACAATGAGCAGTTCTTC.

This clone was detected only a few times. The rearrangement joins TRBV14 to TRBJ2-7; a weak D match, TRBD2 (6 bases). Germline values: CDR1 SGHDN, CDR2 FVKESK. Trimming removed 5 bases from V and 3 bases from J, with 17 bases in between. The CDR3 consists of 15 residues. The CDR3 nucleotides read TGTGCCAGCAGCTTGTCGACGGGAGTACACTACGAGCAGTACTTC. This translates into CASSLSTGVHYEQYF.

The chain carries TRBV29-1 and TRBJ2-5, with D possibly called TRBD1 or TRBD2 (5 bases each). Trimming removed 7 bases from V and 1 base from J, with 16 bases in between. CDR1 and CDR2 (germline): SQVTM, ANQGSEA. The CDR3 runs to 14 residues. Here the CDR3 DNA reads TGCAGCGCCCGGGGCCCCACCGCCCAAGAGACCCAGTACTTC. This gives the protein CSARGPTAQETQYF.

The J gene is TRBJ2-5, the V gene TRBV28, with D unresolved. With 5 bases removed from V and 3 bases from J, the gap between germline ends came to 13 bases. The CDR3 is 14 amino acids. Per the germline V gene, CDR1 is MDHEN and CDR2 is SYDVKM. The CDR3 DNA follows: TGTGCCAGCAGTGACAACCGGGCCGAAGAGACCCAGTACTTC. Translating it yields CASSDNRAEETQYF.

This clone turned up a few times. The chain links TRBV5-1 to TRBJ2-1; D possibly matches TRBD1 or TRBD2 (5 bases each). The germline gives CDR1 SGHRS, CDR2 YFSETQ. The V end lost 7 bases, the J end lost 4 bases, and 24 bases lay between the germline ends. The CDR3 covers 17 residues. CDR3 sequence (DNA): TGCGCCAGCCGCACGGTGGGACGGCCATACGATTACAATGAGCAGTTCTTC. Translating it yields CASRTVGRPYDYNEQFF.

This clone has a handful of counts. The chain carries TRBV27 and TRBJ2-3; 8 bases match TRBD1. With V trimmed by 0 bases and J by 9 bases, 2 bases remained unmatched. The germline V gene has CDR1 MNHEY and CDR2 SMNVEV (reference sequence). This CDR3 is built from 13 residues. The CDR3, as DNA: TGTGCCAGCAGTTTATCCGGGACAGGCACGCAGTATTTT. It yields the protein CASSLSGTGTQYF.

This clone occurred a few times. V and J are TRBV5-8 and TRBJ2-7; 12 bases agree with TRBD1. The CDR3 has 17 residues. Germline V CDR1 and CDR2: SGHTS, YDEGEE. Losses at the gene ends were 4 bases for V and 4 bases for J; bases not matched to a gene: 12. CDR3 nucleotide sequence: TGTGCCAGCAGCCGACTCCCGGGACAGGGGGCGCGATACGAGCAGTACTTC. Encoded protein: CASSRLPGQGARYEQYF.

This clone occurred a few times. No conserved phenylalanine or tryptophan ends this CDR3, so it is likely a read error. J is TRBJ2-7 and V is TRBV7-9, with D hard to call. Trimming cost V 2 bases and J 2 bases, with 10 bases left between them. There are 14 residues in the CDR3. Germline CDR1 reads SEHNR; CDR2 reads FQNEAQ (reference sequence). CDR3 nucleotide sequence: TGTGCCAGCAGCTTATCGGGCAGAGCCTACGAGCAGTACTCC. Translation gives CASSLSGRAYEQYS.

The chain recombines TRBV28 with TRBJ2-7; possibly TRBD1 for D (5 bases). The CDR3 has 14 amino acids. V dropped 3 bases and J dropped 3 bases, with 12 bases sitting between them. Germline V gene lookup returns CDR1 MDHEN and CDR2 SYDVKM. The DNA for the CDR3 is TGTGCCAGCAGTTTCGCAGGGAAGGACTACGAGCAGTACTTC. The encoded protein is CASSFAGKDYEQYF.

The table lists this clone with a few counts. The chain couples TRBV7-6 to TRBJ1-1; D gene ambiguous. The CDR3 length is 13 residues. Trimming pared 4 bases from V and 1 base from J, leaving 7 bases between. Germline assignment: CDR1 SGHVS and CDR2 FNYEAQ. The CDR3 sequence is CASSSRKNTEAFF. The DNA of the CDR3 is TGTGCCAGCAGCTCTAGGAAGAACACTGAAGCTTTCTTT.

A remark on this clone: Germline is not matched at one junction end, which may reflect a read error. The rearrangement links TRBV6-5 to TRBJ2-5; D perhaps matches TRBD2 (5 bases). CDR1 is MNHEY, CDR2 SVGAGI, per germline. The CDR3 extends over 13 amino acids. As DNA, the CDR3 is TGTGCCAGCAACGGTGGGAGATCCGAGATCCAGTACTTC. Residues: CASNGGRSEIQYF.

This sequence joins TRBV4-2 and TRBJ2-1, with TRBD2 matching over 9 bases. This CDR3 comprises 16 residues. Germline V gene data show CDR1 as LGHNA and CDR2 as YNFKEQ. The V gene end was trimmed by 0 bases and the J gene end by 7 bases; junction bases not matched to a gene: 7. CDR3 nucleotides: TGTGCCAGCAGCCAAGATTGGGCTAGCGGGATAAATGAGCAGTTCTTC. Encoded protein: CASSQDWASGINEQFF.

Here the CDR3 DNA reads TGTGCCAGCAGCCCCCTGAGGGGAGTTACTCTTAGCACAGATACGCAGTATTTT. Amino acids: CASSPLRGVTLSTDTQYF. V is TRBV14 and J is TRBJ2-3; the D gene could be TRBD1 or TRBD2 (5 bases each). Trimming shortened V by 4 bases and J by 0 bases, and 20 bases separated the two germline ends. The CDR3 is 18 residues long. The V gene's germline CDR1 is SGHDN and CDR2 FVKESK.

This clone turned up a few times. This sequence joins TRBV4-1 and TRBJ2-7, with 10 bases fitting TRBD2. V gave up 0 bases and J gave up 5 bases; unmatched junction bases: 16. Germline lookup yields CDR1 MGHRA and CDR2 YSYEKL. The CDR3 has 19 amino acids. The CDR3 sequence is CASSQDGASGSPDLHEQYF. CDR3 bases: TGCGCCAGCAGCCAAGATGGCGCTAGCGGGAGCCCAGACCTCCACGAGCAGTACTTC.

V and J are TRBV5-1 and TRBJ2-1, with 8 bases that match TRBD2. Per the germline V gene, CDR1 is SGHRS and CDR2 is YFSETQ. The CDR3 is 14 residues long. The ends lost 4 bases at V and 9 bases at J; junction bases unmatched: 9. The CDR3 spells CASSRPERETEQFF. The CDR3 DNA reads TGCGCCAGCAGCCGGCCTGAGCGGGAGACTGAGCAGTTCTTC.

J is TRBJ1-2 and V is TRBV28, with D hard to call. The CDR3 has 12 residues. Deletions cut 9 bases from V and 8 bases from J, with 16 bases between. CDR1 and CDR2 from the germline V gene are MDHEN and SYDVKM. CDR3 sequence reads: CASHPPSGGYTF. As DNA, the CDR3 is TGTGCCAGTCACCCACCCTCGGGGGGCTACACCTTC.

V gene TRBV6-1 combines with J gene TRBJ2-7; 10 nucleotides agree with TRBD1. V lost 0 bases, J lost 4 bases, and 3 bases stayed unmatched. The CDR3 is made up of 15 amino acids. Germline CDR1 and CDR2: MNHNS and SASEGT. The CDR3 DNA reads TGTGCCAGCAGTGAAGCGGGACAGGGGATTTACGAGCAGTACTTC. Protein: CASSEAGQGIYEQYF.

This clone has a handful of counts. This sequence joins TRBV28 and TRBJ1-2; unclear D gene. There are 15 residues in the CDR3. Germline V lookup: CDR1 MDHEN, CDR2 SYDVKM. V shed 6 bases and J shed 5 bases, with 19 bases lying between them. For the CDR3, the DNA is TGTGCCAGCAGGCCCCCCGGTGCGGGGATTTATGGCTACACCTTC. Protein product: CASRPPGAGIYGYTF.

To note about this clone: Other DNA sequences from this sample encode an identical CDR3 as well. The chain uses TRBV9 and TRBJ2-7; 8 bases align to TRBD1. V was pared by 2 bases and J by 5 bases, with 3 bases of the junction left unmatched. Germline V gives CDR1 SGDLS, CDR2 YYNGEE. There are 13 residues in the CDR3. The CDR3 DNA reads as TGTGCCAGCAGCGTCCAGGGGGCCAACGAGCAGTACTTC. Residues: CASSVQGANEQYF.

This CDR3 is CASSLKTSGGVDTQYF. The DNA for the CDR3 is TGTGCCAGCAGCTTAAAGACTAGCGGGGGGGTAGATACGCAGTATTTT. The chain is built from TRBV7-3 and TRBJ2-3, with TRBD2 matching 14 bases. Germline CDR1 SGHTA, CDR2 FQGTGA. Trimming cost V 1 base and J 5 bases; bases outside gene matches: 2. CDR3 size: 16 residues.